One and the same sample provided the 26 T cell receptor beta chains below, sequenced in a study of Ad26.COV2.S vaccination and SARS-CoV-2 variants. The protocol was immunoSEQ multiplex PCR, while the TCRdb copy is restricted to in-frame clones and leaves out a portion. The sample shows about 480,000 clones, 87% of them seen only once. Sample treatment: 15 to 20 received Ad26.COV2.S at low or high dose, single or two shots; about 5 received placebo; per-sample allocation not given. Day 63 after the first vaccine or placebo injection was the time point for sampling. Specimen: peripheral blood, collected in a trial of Ad26.COV2.S vaccine versus placebo. The receptors originated from a person between 18 and 59 years old who received the Ad26.COV2.S COVID-19 vaccine or a placebo.

The rearrangement uses TRBV5-1 and TRBJ2-2; tentative D call: TRBD2 (5 bases). CDR3 length: 15 residues. Germline V gene data show CDR1 as SGHRS and CDR2 as YFSETQ. V lost 5 bases, J lost 0 bases, and 11 bases lay in between. CDR3 coding DNA: TGCGCCAGCAGTGAGGGCCATACGAACACCGGGGAGCTGTTTTTT. Translated, it gives CASSEGHTNTGELFF.

There are a few counts of this clone. CDR3 sequence reads: CAWSRDIYEQYF. The DNA for the CDR3 is TGTGCCTGGAGTCGGGACATCTACGAGCAGTACTTC. V is TRBV30 and J is TRBJ2-7; D is perhaps TRBD1 (6 bases). The CDR3 loop spans 12 amino acids. V gave up 2 bases and J gave up 3 bases, with 8 bases separating them. Per the germline V gene, CDR1 is GTSNPN and CDR2 is SVGIG (reference sequence).

The chain uses TRBV18 and TRBJ2-7; D call uncertain. V dropped 4 bases and J dropped 2 bases, with 27 bases sitting between them. The CDR3 is 19 amino acids. Germline CDR1 is KGHSH and CDR2 is LQKENI. CDR3 in DNA: TGTGCCAGCTCACAGGGCGCAGACGTAAAGAGAACATTAACCTACGAGCAGTACTTC. Amino acid sequence: CASSQGADVKRTLTYEQYF.

The chain uses TRBV7-2 and TRBJ2-7; no firm D call. CDR1 and CDR2 (germline): SGHTA, FQGNSA. The CDR3 is 15 residues long. Trimming took 5 bases from V and 2 from J, leaving 16 bases between them. The CDR3 sequence: CASSAGRQRAYEQYF. The CDR3 DNA sequence: TGTGCCAGCAGCGCTGGGCGTCAGCGCGCCTACGAGCAGTACTTC.

This clone was observed a single time. This chain links TRBV12-3 or TRBV12-4 with TRBJ2-5; D unresolved. Trimming removed 3 bases at V and 5 bases at J, with 10 bases between. The CDR3 runs to 13 residues. The CDR3 region has the DNA TGTGCCAGCAGTTTTGAAGGGATGGAGACCCAGTACTTC. This sequence encodes CASSFEGMETQYF.

This chain uses TRBV6-1 with TRBJ2-7, with D perhaps given as TRBD1 or TRBD2 (5 bases each). From germline, CDR1 is MNHNS and CDR2 SASEGT. This CDR3 contains 16 residues. V shed 4 bases and J shed 6 bases, with 22 bases lying between them. The CDR3 protein is CASSARGRSSRGEQYF. The CDR3, as DNA: TGTGCCAGCAGTGCCCGGGGACGGTCGAGCCGTGGCGAGCAGTACTTC.

V is TRBV27 and J is TRBJ2-5; the D gene is possibly TRBD1 (6 bases). The CDR3 is 13 amino acids. V gave up 2 bases and J gave up 6 bases, with 10 bases separating them. The V gene's germline CDR1 is MNHEY and CDR2 SMNVEV (reference sequence). The CDR3 sequence is CASSLGRGKTQYF. Written as DNA, the CDR3 is TGTGCCAGCAGTTTAGGCAGGGGAAAGACCCAGTACTTC.

This chain joins TRBV7-2 and TRBJ2-1; D might be TRBD2 (6 bases). The germline gives CDR1 SGHTA, CDR2 FQGNSA. The length of the CDR3 is 17 residues. Trimming shortened V by 4 bases and J by 6 bases, and 22 bases separated the two germline ends. The CDR3 sequence is CASSSAYSGVGSNEQFF. CDR3 bases: TGTGCCAGCAGCTCCGCTTATAGCGGTGTTGGGTCCAATGAGCAGTTCTTC.

The CDR3 sequence: CASSLEASGNSETQYF. The CDR3 DNA reads as TGTGCCAGCAGCTTAGAGGCTAGCGGGAACTCGGAGACCCAGTACTTC. This chain links TRBV7-2 with TRBJ2-5, with 9 bases lining up with TRBD2. Germline CDR1 is SGHTA and CDR2 is FQGNSA. The J segment lost 5 bases and the V segment lost 1 base, leaving 8 bases of the junction unmatched. The CDR3 spans 16 residues.

The chain links TRBV5-5 to TRBJ2-1, with a weak D call TRBD2 (6 bases). Trimming removed 4 bases from V and 0 bases from J, with 14 bases in between. CDR3 size: 16 residues. Germline V gene lookup returns CDR1 SGHKS and CDR2 YYEKEE (reference sequence). The CDR3 here is CASSPELARSYNEQFF. CDR3 in DNA: TGTGCCAGCAGCCCGGAACTAGCTCGCTCCTACAATGAGCAGTTCTTC.

A single count supports this clone. This chain joins TRBV9 and TRBJ2-1; D is uncertain. This CDR3 is 10 amino acids long. From germline, CDR1 is SGDLS and CDR2 YYNGEE. V lost 7 bases to trimming and J lost 4 bases, with 3 bases between them. In DNA, the CDR3 is TGTGCCAGCGGATACAATGAGCAGTTCTTC. It encodes CASGYNEQFF.

This clone was seen repeatedly, ten times or more. V is TRBV15 and J is TRBJ2-1; D gene ambiguous. V gave up 5 bases and J gave up 0 bases, with 11 bases separating them. This CDR3 has 15 residues. Germline V gene lookup returns CDR1 LNHNV and CDR2 YYDKDF (reference sequence). The CDR3 DNA reads TGTGCCACCAGCGAGGTAGCTATCTCCTACAATGAGCAGTTCTTC. It is translated as CATSEVAISYNEQFF.

About this clone itself: Germline and junction disagree at one end, which may indicate a read error. The chain combines TRBV25-1 with TRBJ2-7, with D possibly TRBD2 on 7 matching bases. Per germline, CDR1 MGHDK and CDR2 SYGVNS. This CDR3 contains 13 residues. The CDR3: CASQGGGTSFKHF. The CDR3 DNA reads as TGTGCCAGCCAAGGGGGAGGGACTTCCTTCAAGCACTTC.

CDR3 in DNA: TGCGCCAGCACCGTGGCGGGAGGCACTGAGCAGTTCTTC. It translates to CASTVAGGTEQFF. J is TRBJ2-1 and V is TRBV5-1, with 8 bases fitting TRBD2. Germline trimming cut 6 bases from V and 9 bases from J; bases unmatched to any gene: 8. Germline-derived CDR1 and CDR2 are SGHRS and YFSETQ. The CDR3 sequence is 13 residues long.

The chain carries TRBV28 and TRBJ2-1; TRBD2 matches at 7 bases. The germline V gene encodes CDR1 MDHEN and CDR2 SYDVKM. The CDR3 loop spans 11 amino acids. With 5 bases clipped from V and 15 bases from J, the junction kept 7 bases outside the gene matches. The CDR3 DNA follows: TGTGCCAGCAGTCGGGACTATAGCAGGTTCTTC. Translated, it gives CASSRDYSRFF.

The CDR3 protein is CASSGISSTDTQYF. In DNA, the CDR3 is TGTGCCAGCAGTGGAATCTCTAGCACAGATACGCAGTATTTT. The chain has TRBV27 and TRBJ2-3, with unresolved D. The germline V gene encodes CDR1 MNHEY and CDR2 SMNVEV (reference sequence). Trimming shortened V by 5 bases and J by 0 bases, and 9 bases separated the two germline ends. This CDR3 spans 14 amino acids.

The chain uses TRBV28 and TRBJ2-6, with TRBD1 as a possible D gene (5 bases). V lost 3 bases and J lost 0, with 15 bases in between. The length of the CDR3 is 18 residues. The germline CDR1 and CDR2 sequences are MDHEN and SYDVKM. CDR3 nucleotide sequence: TGTGCCAGCAGTTTCTTTGAAACAGGTGTCTCTGGGGCCAACGTCCTGACTTTC. Translation gives CASSFFETGVSGANVLTF.

The chain links TRBV7-6 to TRBJ2-3; D might be TRBD2 (7 bases). There are 18 residues in the CDR3. Trimming stripped 1 base from V and 0 bases from J, with 17 bases between. The germline V gene encodes CDR1 SGHVS and CDR2 FNYEAQ. CDR3 in amino acids: CASSLGGGTKVSTDTQYF. The CDR3 DNA follows: TGTGCCAGCAGCTTAGGGGGGGGGACAAAGGTTAGCACAGATACGCAGTATTTT.

CDR3 DNA sequence: TGTGCCTGGAGCCGAGACAGCCAATCGAGGGGGTTCTTC. Translating gives CAWSRDSQSRGFF. The V and J genes are TRBV30 and TRBJ2-1; D possibly uses TRBD1 or TRBD2 (5 bases each). V was pared by 3 bases and J by 15 bases, with 21 bases between. The CDR3 is 13 amino acids. Germline loops: CDR1 GTSNPN, CDR2 SVGIG (reference sequence).

The V and J genes are TRBV28 and TRBJ2-2, with no clear D. V was clipped by 6 bases and J by 1 base, with 9 bases between them. The CDR3 sequence is 14 residues long. Germline V CDR1 and CDR2: MDHEN, SYDVKM. In DNA, the CDR3 is TGTGCCAGCAGAACGACTGTGAACACCGGGGAGCTGTTTTTT. Its translation is CASRTTVNTGELFF. Complete variable domain (other parts from reference TRBV28 and TRBJ2-2): DVKVTQSSRYLVKRTGEKVFLECVQDMDHENMFWYRQDPGLGLRLIYFSYDVKMKEKGDIPEGYSVSREKKERFSLILESASTNQTSMYLCASRTTVNTGELFFGEGSRLTVL.

The CDR3 here is CASSAQGARWLSGELFF. For the CDR3, the DNA is TGTGCCAGCTCAGCACAGGGGGCGCGGTGGCTATCCGGGGAGCTGTTTTTT. The chain links TRBV18 to TRBJ2-2, with 9 bases matching TRBD1. CDR1 and CDR2 (germline): KGHSH, LQKENI. The CDR3 has 17 amino acids. With 5 bases clipped from V and 6 bases from J, the junction kept 13 bases outside the gene matches.

There are a few counts of this clone. The rearrangement uses TRBV7-9 and TRBJ1-1; D perhaps matches TRBD1 (6 bases). CDR1 SEHNR and CDR2 FQNEAQ come from the germline V gene (reference sequence). Trimming took 2 bases from V and 0 from J, leaving 7 bases between them. The CDR3 runs 14 residues. The CDR3 DNA follows: TGTGCCAGCAGCTTATCAGGGGTGAACACTGAAGCTTTCTTT. Translated, it gives CASSLSGVNTEAFF.

This clone was seen more than once but under ten times. The chain is built from TRBV7-6 and TRBJ1-3, with TRBD1 matching 10 bases. With V trimmed by 5 bases and J by 2 bases, 6 bases remained unmatched. Looked up from germline, CDR1 is SGHVS and CDR2 is FNYEAQ. The CDR3 consists of 16 residues. The CDR3 sequence is CASSPRDRGAGNTIYF. CDR3 DNA sequence: TGTGCCAGCAGCCCGAGGGACAGGGGAGCTGGAAACACCATATATTTT. The entire variable domain, with the rest obtained from reference TRBV7-6 and TRBJ1-3, is as follows: GAGVSQSPRYKVTKRGQDVALRCDPISGHVSLYWYRQALGQGPEFLTYFNYEAQQDKSGLPNDRFSAERPEGSISTLTIQRTEQRDSAMYRCASSPRDRGAGNTIYFGEGSWLTVV.

This chain links TRBV11-2 with TRBJ1-1; D is ambiguous. The length of the CDR3 is 14 residues. V was shortened by 3 bases and J by 0 bases, with 8 bases between the two germline ends. Germline values: CDR1 SGHAT, CDR2 FQNNGV. This CDR3 reads CASSLGYLNTEAFF. The DNA for the CDR3 is TGTGCCAGCAGCTTGGGGTACCTGAACACTGAAGCTTTCTTT.

The rearrangement joins TRBV28 to TRBJ2-7; the match to TRBD2 covers 7 bases. V gave up 2 bases and J gave up 3 bases; unmatched junction bases: 4. Germline V gives CDR1 MDHEN, CDR2 SYDVKM. This CDR3 has 14 residues. The CDR3 region has the DNA TGTGCCAGCAGTTTAATGGGCGGGAGCTACGAGCAGTACTTC. It specifies CASSLMGGSYEQYF.

In this sample, this clone turned up a few times. The chain is built from TRBV12-5 and TRBJ2-2; the D is unclear. Germline lookup yields CDR1 LGHNT and CDR2 FRNRAP. V was pared by 0 bases and J by 4 bases, with 0 bases between. The CDR3 loop spans 12 amino acids. Here the CDR3 reads CASGLVTGELFF. Written as DNA, the CDR3 is TGTGCTAGTGGTTTGGTCACCGGGGAGCTGTTTTTT. Filled out from reference TRBV12-5 and TRBJ2-2, the complete variable domain reads DARVTQTPRHKVTEMGQEVTMRCQPILGHNTVFWYRQTMMQGLELLAYFRNRAPLDDSGMPKDRFSAEMPDATLATLKIQPSEPRDSAVYFCASGLVTGELFFGEGSRLTVL.